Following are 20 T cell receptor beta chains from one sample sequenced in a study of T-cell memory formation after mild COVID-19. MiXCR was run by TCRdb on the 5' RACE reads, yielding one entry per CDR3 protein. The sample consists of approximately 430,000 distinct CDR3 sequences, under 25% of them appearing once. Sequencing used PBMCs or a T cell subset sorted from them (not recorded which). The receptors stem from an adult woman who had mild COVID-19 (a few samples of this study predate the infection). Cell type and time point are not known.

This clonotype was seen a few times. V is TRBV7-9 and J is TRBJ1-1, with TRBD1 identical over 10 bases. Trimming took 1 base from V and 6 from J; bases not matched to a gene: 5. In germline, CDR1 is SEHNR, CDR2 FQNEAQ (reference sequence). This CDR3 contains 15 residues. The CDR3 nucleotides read TGTGCCAGCAGCTTAGTGGGACAGGGGCTGCCTGAAGCTTTCTTT. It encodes CASSLVGQGLPEAFF.

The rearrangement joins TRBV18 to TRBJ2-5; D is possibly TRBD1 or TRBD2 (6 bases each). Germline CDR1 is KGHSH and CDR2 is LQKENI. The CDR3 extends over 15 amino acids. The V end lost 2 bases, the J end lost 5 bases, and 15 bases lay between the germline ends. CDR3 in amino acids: CASSPKQGSGETQYF. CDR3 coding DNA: TGTGCCAGCTCACCAAAACAGGGTAGCGGCGAGACCCAGTACTTC.

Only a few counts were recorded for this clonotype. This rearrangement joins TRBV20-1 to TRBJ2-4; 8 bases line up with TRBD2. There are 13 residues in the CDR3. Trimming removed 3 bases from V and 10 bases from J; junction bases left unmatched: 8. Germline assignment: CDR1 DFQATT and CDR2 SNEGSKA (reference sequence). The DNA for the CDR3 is TGCAGTGCTAGCGGGGGGGCAGTAGGAATTCAGTACTTC. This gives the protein CSASGGAVGIQYF.

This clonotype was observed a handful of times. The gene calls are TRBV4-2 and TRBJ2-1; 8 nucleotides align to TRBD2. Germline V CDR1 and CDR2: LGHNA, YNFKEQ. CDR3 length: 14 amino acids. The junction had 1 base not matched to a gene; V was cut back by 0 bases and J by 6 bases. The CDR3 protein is CASSQDSGSNEQFF. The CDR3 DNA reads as TGTGCCAGCAGCCAAGACAGCGGGAGCAATGAGCAGTTCTTC.

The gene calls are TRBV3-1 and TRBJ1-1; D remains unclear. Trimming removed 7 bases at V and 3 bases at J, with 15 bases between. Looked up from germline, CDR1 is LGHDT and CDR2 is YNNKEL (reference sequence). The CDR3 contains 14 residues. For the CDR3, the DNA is TGTGCCAGCACCCAGATTTTTGGGTACACTGAAGCTTTCTTT. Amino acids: CASTQIFGYTEAFF.

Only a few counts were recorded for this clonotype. CDR3 loop: CASSALGGGYNEQFF. In DNA, the CDR3 is TGTGCCAGCAGCGCGCTGGGGGGGGGCTATAATGAGCAGTTCTTC. The gene calls are TRBV7-2 and TRBJ2-1; possibly TRBD2 for D (7 bases). The ends were cut back, 5 bases at V and 7 bases at J, with 18 bases in the middle. The CDR3 consists of 15 residues. Germline assignment: CDR1 SGHTA and CDR2 FQGNSA.

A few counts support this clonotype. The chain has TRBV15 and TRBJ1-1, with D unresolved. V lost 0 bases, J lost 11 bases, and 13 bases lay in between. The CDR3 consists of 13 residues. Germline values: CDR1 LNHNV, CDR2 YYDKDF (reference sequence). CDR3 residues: CATSRERAVEAFF. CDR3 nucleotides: TGTGCCACCAGCAGAGAGCGGGCCGTCGAGGCTTTCTTT.

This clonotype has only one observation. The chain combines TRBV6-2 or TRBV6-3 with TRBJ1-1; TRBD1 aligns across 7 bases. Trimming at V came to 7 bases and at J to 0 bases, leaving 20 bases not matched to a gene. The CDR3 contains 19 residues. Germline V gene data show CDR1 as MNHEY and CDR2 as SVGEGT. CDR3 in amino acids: CASTRGRRQGSALNTEAFF. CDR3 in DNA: TGTGCCAGCACCCGGGGGCGCCGACAGGGAAGTGCCTTGAACACTGAAGCTTTCTTT.

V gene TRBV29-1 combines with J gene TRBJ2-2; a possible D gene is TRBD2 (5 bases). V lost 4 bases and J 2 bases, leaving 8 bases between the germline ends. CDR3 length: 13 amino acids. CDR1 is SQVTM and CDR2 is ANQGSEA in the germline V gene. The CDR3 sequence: CSVVGGNTGELFF. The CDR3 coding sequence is TGCAGCGTTGTAGGAGGAAACACCGGGGAGCTGTTTTTT.

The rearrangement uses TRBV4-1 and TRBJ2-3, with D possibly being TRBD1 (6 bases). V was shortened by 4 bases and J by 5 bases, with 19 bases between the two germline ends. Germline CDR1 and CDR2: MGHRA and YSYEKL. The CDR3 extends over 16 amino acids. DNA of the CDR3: TGCGCCAGCAGCCGGGCCGGGACAAAATCCGGAGATACGCAGTATTTT. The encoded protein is CASSRAGTKSGDTQYF.

The CDR3 sequence: CASKTLAGDDETQYF. CDR3 in DNA: TGTGCCAGCAAGACTCTAGCGGGGGACGACGAGACCCAGTACTTC. This chain links TRBV6-6 with TRBJ2-5; 10 bases agree with TRBD2. V lost 7 bases to trimming and J lost 5 bases; unmatched junction nucleotides: 10. Germline-derived CDR1 and CDR2 are MNHNY and SVGAGI (reference sequence). This CDR3 is built from 15 residues.

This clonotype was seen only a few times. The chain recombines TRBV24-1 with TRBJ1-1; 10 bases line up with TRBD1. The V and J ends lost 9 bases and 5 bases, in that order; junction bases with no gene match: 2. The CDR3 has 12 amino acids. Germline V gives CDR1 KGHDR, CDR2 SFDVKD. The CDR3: CATSGQGTEAFF. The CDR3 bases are TGTGCCACCTCGGGACAGGGGACTGAAGCTTTCTTT.

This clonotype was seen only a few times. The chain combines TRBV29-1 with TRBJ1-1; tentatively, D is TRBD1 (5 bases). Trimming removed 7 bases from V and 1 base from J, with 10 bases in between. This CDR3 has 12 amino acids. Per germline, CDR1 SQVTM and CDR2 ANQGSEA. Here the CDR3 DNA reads TGCAGCGGAGGGGAGAGGAACACTGAAGCTTTCTTT. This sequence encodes CSGGERNTEAFF.

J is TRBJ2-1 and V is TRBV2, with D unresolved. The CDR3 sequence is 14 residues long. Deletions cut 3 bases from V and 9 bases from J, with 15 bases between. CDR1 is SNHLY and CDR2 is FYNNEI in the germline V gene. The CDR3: CASSDWLVEGEQFF. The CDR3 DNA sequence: TGTGCCAGCAGTGACTGGTTGGTGGAAGGTGAGCAGTTCTTC.

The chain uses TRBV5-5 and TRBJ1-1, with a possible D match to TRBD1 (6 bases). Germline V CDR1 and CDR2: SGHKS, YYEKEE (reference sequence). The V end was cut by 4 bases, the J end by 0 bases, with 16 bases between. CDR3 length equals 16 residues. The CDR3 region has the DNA TGTGCCAGCAGCCCCGGGGGGCGTCATATGAACACTGAAGCTTTCTTT. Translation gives CASSPGGRHMNTEAFF.

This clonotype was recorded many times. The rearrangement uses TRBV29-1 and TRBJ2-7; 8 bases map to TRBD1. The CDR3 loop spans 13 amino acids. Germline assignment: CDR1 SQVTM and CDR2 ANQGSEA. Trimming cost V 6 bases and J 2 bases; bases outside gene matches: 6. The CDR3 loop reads CSVRQGRAYEQYF. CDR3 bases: TGCAGCGTCAGACAGGGGAGAGCCTACGAGCAGTACTTC.

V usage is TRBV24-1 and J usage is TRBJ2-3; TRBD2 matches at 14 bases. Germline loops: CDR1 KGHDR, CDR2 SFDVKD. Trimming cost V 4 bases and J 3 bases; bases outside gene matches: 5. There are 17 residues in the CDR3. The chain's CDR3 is CATSDTRLAGGTDTQYF. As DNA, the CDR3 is TGTGCCACCAGTGACACTCGACTAGCGGGAGGGACAGATACGCAGTATTTT.

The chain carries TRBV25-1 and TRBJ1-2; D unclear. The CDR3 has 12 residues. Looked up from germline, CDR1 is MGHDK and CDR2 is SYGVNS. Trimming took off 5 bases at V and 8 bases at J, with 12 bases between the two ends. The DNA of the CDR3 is TGTGCCAGCAGTCACTCCCGGAGGGGCTACACCTTC. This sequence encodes CASSHSRRGYTF.

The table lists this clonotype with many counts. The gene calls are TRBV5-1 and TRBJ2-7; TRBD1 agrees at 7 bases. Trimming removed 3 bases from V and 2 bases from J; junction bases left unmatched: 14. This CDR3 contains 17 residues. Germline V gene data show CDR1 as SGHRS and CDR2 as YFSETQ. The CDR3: CASSSFVPGTATYEQYF. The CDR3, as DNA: TGCGCCAGCAGCTCTTTCGTACCCGGGACAGCCACCTACGAGCAGTACTTC.

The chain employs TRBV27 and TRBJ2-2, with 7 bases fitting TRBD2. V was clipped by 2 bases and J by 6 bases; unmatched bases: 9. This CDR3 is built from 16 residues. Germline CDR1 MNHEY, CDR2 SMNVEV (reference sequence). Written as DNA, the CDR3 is TGTGCCAGCAGTTTACGGGCTAGCGGAGGCTCCGGGGAGCTGTTTTTT. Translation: CASSLRASGGSGELFF.